The present T cell receptor beta chain was sequenced within a study of T-cell reconstitution after alpha-beta-depleted transplantation in children. V lost 1 base, J lost 0 bases, and 12 bases lay in between. CDR1 DFQATT and CDR2 SNEGSKA come from the germline V gene (reference sequence). CDR3 length equals 15 residues. Construction of the TCRbeta library involved unique molecular identifiers. TCRdb independently ran MiXCR on the PCR reads; one entry per CDR3 protein. This repertoire shows hundreds of thousands of distinct CDR3 sequences, 10% found once; its top ten account for about 4%. This receptor was identified in a human donor who donated a stem cell graft to a child with acute myeloid leukemia. The specimen was PBMCs from the stem cell graft donor, collected from the stem cell graft. The rearrangement joins TRBV20-1 to TRBJ1-2; D remains unclear. CDR3 in amino acids: CSARVRRGTNYGYTF. The CDR3 region has the DNA TGCAGTGCTAGAGTTCGCCGGGGAACTAACTATGGCTACACCTTC.